These 14 T cell receptor beta chains were all obtained from the same sample, sequenced in a study of CD8 T cells in Susac syndrome. Random hexamers were used to reverse transcribe an amount of about 0.5 to 1 ug RNA. TCRdb re-called the immunoSEQ multiplex PCR reads through MiXCR, storing one row per CDR3 protein. The table shows 150,000 to 200,000 distinct CDR3 sequences, with 90% to 95% occurring only once. Sequencing was carried out using CD4+ T cells from PBMCs. The receptors stem from a human donor in good health.

This clonotype was seen once. The genes are TRBV7-2 and TRBJ2-7, with D tentatively TRBD1 (5 bases). Deletions cut 3 bases from V and 0 bases from J, with 12 bases between. CDR3 length: 15 residues. Germline CDR1 reads SGHTA; CDR2 reads FQGNSA. The CDR3 coding sequence is TGTGCCAGCAGCTTGTCGCAGGGCCTCTCCTACGAGCAGTACTTC. This gives the protein CASSLSQGLSYEQYF.

This clonotype appeared a single time. The chain uses TRBV12-3 or TRBV12-4 and TRBJ1-2; the D gene is possibly TRBD1 (6 bases). Trimming cost V 6 bases and J 4 bases, with 15 bases left between them. The CDR3 has 14 residues. The CDR3 coding sequence is TGTGCCAGCAGCCCTGAACAGGGTTCCTATGGCTACACCTTC. Translating gives CASSPEQGSYGYTF.

This chain joins TRBV29-1 and TRBJ2-1; D gene ambiguous. The germline CDR1 and CDR2 sequences are SQVTM and ANQGSEA. The V gene lost 1 base and the J gene lost 0 bases, with 13 bases spanning the gap. The CDR3 loop spans 16 amino acids. CDR3 residues: CSVEGRSSASYNEQFF. The CDR3 DNA reads as TGCAGCGTTGAAGGTCGTAGTTCCGCCTCCTACAATGAGCAGTTCTTC.

V and J are TRBV14 and TRBJ1-1, with 8 bases fitting TRBD1. The CDR3 runs to 12 residues. Losses at the gene ends were 1 base for V and 12 bases for J; bases not matched to a gene: 4. Germline CDR1 SGHDN, CDR2 FVKESK. The CDR3 nucleotides are TGTGCCAGCAGCCAAGGACAGGGGTTAACTTTCTTT. Its protein product is CASSQGQGLTFF. Looking up the rest from reference TRBV14 and TRBJ1-1 gives the full variable domain: EAGVTQFPSHSVIEKGQTVTLRCDPISGHDNLYWYRRVMGKEIKFLLHFVKESKQDESGMPNNRFLAERTGGTYSTLKVQPAELEDSGVYFCASSQGQGLTFFGQGTRLTVV.

J is TRBJ1-5 and V is TRBV2; a possible D gene is TRBD1 (6 bases). Trimming pared 6 bases from V and 7 bases from J, leaving 16 bases between. CDR1 SNHLY and CDR2 FYNNEI come from the germline V gene. This CDR3 has 14 residues. The CDR3 region is CASSEQGRGQPQHF. The CDR3 DNA reads as TGTGCCAGCAGCGAACAGGGACGAGGGCAGCCCCAGCATTTT.

The V gene is TRBV14, the J gene TRBJ1-2, with a tentative D call TRBD1 (5 bases). CDR1 is SGHDN and CDR2 is FVKESK in the germline V gene. The CDR3 consists of 13 residues. The V gene lost 4 bases and the J gene lost 8 bases, with 14 bases spanning the gap. The CDR3 DNA reads TGTGCCAGCAGCCCCCACGGGGGATTAGGCTACACCTTC. Translation gives CASSPHGGLGYTF.

The genes are TRBV20-1 and TRBJ2-1, with 13 bases fitting TRBD2. The germline V gene encodes CDR1 DFQATT and CDR2 SNEGSKA (reference sequence). This CDR3 contains 15 residues. V dropped 6 bases and J dropped 4; count of bases not matched to a gene: 6. The CDR3 here is CSARTSGGLYNEQFF. CDR3 nucleotide sequence: TGCAGTGCCCGGACTAGCGGGGGACTTTACAATGAGCAGTTCTTC.

This chain uses TRBV20-1 with TRBJ2-5; 7 bases fit TRBD2. This CDR3 has 15 residues. V gave up 2 bases and J gave up 5 bases; unmatched junction bases: 11. CDR1 and CDR2 (germline): DFQATT, SNEGSKA (reference sequence). CDR3 amino acids: CSARRPGRPQETQYF. The CDR3 nucleotides read TGCAGTGCTAGACGCCCCGGGAGGCCCCAGGAGACCCAGTACTTC.

The CDR3 coding sequence is TGCAGTGCTAGTATAGTTCGGGAATACGAGCAGTACTTC. Its translation is CSASIVREYEQYF. The chain has TRBV20-1 and TRBJ2-7; possible D gene TRBD2, 5 bases. Germline CDR1 is DFQATT and CDR2 is SNEGSKA (reference sequence). V was pared by 3 bases and J by 4 bases, with 13 bases between. This CDR3 has 13 residues.

CDR3 DNA: TGCGCCAGCAGCCTCCAGACAGGGATCGGCTCACCCCTCCACTTT. This codes for CASSLQTGIGSPLHF. The V call is TRBV5-1, the J call TRBJ1-6; 7 bases line up with TRBD1. This CDR3 comprises 15 residues. Unmatched junction bases numbered 11, after V lost 4 bases and J lost 10 bases. Germline CDR1 is SGHRS and CDR2 is YFSETQ.

The V gene is TRBV15, the J gene TRBJ2-3, with 8 nucleotides matching TRBD2. Germline values: CDR1 LNHNV, CDR2 YYDKDF (reference sequence). This CDR3 is 14 amino acids long. J lost 3 bases, V lost 7 bases, and 6 bases had no gene match. This CDR3 is CATNSGGRTDTQYF. CDR3 nucleotides: TGTGCCACCAACAGCGGGGGACGAACAGATACGCAGTATTTT.

The chain links TRBV4-2 to TRBJ2-3, with D hard to call. Trimming removed 1 base at V and 0 bases at J, with 8 bases between. Per the germline V gene, CDR1 is LGHNA and CDR2 is YNFKEQ. This CDR3 region has 15 residues. The CDR3 here is CASSQVAPSTDTQYF. CDR3 nucleotides: TGTGCCAGCAGCCAAGTGGCCCCAAGCACAGATACGCAGTATTTT.

The V and J genes are TRBV6-1 and TRBJ2-7, with no clear D. Germline CDR1 reads MNHNS; CDR2 reads SASEGT. The V end was cut by 6 bases, the J end by 3 bases, with 12 bases between. The length of the CDR3 is 13 residues. This CDR3 reads CASSAGRIYEQYF. The CDR3 bases are TGTGCCAGCAGCGCCGGACGGATCTACGAGCAGTACTTC.

The V gene is TRBV7-9, the J gene TRBJ2-5, with 12 bases lining up with TRBD2. J lost 5 bases, V lost 6 bases, and 1 base had no gene match. CDR1 SEHNR and CDR2 FQNEAQ come from the germline V gene (reference sequence). The CDR3 totals 13 residues. CDR3 DNA sequence: TGTGCCAGCAGTGGGACTAGCGGGGAGACCCAGTACTTC. Residues: CASSGTSGETQYF.